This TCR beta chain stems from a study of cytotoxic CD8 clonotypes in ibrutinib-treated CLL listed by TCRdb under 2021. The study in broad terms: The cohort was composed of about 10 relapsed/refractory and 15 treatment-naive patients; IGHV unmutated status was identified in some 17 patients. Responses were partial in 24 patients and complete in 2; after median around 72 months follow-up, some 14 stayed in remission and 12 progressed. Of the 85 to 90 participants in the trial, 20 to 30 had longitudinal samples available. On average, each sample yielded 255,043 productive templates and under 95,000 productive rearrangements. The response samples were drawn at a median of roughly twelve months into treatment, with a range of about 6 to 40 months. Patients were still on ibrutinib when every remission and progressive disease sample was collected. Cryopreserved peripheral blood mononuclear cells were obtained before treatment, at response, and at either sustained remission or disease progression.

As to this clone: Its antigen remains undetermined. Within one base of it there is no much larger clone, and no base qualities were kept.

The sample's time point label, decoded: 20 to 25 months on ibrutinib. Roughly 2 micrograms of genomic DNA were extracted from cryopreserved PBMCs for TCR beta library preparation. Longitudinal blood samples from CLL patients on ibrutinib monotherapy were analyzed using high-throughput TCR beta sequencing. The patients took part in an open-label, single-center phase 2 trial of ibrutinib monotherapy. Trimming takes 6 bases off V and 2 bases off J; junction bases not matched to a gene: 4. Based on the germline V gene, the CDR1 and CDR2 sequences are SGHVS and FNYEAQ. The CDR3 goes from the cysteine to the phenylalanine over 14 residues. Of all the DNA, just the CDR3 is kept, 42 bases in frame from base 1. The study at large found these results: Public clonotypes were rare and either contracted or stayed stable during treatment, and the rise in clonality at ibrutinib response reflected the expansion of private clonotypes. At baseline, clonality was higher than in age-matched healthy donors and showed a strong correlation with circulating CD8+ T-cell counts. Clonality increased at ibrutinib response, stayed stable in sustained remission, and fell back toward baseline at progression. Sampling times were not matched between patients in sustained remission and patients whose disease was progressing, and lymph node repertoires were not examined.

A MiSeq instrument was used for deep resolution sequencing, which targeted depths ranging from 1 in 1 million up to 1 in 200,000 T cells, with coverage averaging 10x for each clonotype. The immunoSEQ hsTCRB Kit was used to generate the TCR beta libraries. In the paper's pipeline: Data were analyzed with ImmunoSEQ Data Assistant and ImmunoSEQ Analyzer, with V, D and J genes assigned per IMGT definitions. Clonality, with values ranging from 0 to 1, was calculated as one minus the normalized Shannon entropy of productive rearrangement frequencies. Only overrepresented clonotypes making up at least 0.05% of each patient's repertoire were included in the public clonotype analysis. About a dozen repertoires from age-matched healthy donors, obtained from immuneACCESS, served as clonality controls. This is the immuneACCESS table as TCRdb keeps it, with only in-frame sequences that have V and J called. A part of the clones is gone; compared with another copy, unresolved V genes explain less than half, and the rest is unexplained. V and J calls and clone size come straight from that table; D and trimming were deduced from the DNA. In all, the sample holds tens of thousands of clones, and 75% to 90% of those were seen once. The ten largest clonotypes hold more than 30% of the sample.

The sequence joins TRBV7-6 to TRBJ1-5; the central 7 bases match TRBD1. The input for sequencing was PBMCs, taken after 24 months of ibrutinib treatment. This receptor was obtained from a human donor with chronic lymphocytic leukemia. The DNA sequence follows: TGTGCCAGCAGTCTCGGACAGGGCAATCAGCCCCAGCATTTT. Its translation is CASSLGQGNQPQHF. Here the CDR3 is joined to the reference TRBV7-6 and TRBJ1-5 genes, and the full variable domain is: GAGVSQSPRYKVTKRGQDVALRCDPISGHVSLYWYRQALGQGPEFLTYFNYEAQQDKSGLPNDRFSAERPEGSISTLTIQRTEQRDSAMYRCASSLGQGNQPQHFGDGTRLSIL.